The rows below give T cell receptor beta chains drawn from one sample of a study of blood T cell repertoires in COVID-19. The protocol was immunoSEQ multiplex PCR, while the TCRdb copy is restricted to in-frame clones and leaves out a portion. The profile covers some 200,000 clones, with roughly 88% appearing a single time and roughly an eighth taken by the ten largest. Sequencing input: peripheral blood. All receptors derive from a human donor in a cohort sampled during active COVID-19. The CDR3 runs from the conserved cysteine through the conserved F or W. D genes are given only for firm matches. The size entry is marked missing in some rows and otherwise reads once, few, many or a size class.

clone_size j_call v_call d_call cdr3_aa cdr3_nt
NA TRBJ2-3 TRBV6-6 NA CASSYFGVVADTQYF TGTGCCAGCAGTTACTTCGGAGTTGTTGCAGATACGCAGTATTTT
few TRBJ2-1 TRBV3-1/TRBV3-2 NA CASSQDRILAGNNEQFF TGTGCCAGCAGCCAAGACCGAATACTAGCCGGAAACAATGAGCAGTTCTTC
NA TRBJ2-3 TRBV27 TRBD1 CASSAAGTGRLTTDTQYF TGTGCCAGCAGTGCTGCCGGGACAGGGCGACTAACCACAGATACGCAGTATTTT
once TRBJ1-5 TRBV27 TRBD1 CASSLTGGEYSNQPQHF TGTGCCAGCAGTTTGACAGGGGGCGAGTATAGCAATCAGCCCCAGCATTTT
once TRBJ2-5 TRBV25-1 TRBD2 CASSAWTSGRGETQYF TGTGCCAGCAGTGCCTGGACTAGCGGGAGGGGAGAGACCCAGTACTTC
once TRBJ2-1 TRBV10-3 NA CAISDKFPEQFF TGTGCCATCAGTGACAAATTCCCTGAGCAGTTCTTC
few TRBJ2-5 TRBV10-3 TRBD2 CAINKRDQETQYF TGTGCCATCAATAAGCGGGACCAGGAGACCCAGTACTTC
NA TRBJ2-7 TRBV21-1 NA CASSIVGLRNYEQYF TGTGCCAGCAGCATAGTCGGACTAAGGAACTACGAGCAGTACTTC
once TRBJ1-1 TRBV19 TRBD1 CASEGQGVSGAFF TGTGCCAGTGAGGGGCAGGGGGTTTCGGGAGCTTTCTTT
few TRBJ2-5 TRBV4-1 NA CASSQEGAQRETQYF TGCGCCAGCAGCCAAGAGGGGGCGCAGAGGGAGACCCAGTACTTC
NA TRBJ2-7 TRBV6-5 TRBD2 CASSYSSGVTYEQYF TGTGCCAGCAGTTACTCTAGCGGGGTTACCTACGAGCAGTACTTC
NA TRBJ1-1 TRBV5-8 TRBD1 CASSFRTGPNTEAFF TGTGCCAGCAGCTTCCGGACAGGCCCGAACACTGAAGCTTTCTTT
NA TRBJ2-2 TRBV18 NA CASHRDPLRTGELFF TGTGCCAGCCACAGGGACCCTTTGCGTACCGGGGAGCTGTTTTTT
NA TRBJ1-1 TRBV28 NA CASSLRRPLALNTEAFF TGTGCCAGCAGTTTAAGGAGGCCCCTAGCATTGAACACTGAAGCTTTCTTT
NA TRBJ1-5 TRBV2 NA CASTTEGIYQPQHF TGTGCCAGCACGACGGAGGGAATATATCAGCCCCAGCATTTT
NA TRBJ2-7 TRBV28 TRBD2 CASSFITHRLAGVVQYF TGTGCCAGCAGTTTTATAACCCACCGCCTCGCGGGAGTAGTGCAGTACTTC
NA TRBJ1-6 TRBV25-1 NA CASSEWKLGGANNSPLHF TGTGCCAGCAGTGAATGGAAGCTTGGAGGGGCCAATAATTCACCCCTCCACTTT